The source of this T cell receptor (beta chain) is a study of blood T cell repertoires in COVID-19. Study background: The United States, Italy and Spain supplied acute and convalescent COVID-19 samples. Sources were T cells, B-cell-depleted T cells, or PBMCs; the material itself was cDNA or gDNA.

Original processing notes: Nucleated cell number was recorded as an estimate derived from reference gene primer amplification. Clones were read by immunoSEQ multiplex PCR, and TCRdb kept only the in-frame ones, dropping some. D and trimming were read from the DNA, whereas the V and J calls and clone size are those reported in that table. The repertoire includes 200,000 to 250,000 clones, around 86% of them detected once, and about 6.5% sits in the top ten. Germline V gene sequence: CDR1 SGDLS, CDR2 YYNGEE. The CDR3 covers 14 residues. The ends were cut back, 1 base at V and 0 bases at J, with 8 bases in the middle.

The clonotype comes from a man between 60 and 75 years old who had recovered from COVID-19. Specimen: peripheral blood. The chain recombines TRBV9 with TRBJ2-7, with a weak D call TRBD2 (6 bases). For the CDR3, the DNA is TGTGCCAGCAGCGTACGGGGAGGCTCCTACGAGCAGTACTTC. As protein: CASSVRGGSYEQYF.